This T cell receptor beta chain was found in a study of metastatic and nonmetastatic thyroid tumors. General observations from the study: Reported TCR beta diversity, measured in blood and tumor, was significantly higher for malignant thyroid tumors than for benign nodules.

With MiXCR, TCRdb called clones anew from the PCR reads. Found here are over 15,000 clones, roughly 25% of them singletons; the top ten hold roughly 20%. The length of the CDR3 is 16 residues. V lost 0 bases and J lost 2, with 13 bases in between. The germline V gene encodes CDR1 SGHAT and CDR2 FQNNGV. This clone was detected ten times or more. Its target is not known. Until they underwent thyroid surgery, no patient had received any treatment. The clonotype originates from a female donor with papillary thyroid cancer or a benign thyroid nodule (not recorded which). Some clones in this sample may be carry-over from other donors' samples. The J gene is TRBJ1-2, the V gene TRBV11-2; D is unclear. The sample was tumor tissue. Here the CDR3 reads CASSLDRFRQNYGYTF. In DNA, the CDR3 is TGTGCCAGCAGCTTAGACCGGTTTCGGCAGAACTATGGCTACACCTTC. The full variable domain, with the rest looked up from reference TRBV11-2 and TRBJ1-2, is EAGVAQSPRYKIIEKRQSVAFWCNPISGHATLYWYQQILGQGPKLLIQFQNNGVVDDSQLPKDRFSAERLKGVDSTLKIQPAKLEDSAVYLCASSLDRFRQNYGYTFGSGTRLTVV.